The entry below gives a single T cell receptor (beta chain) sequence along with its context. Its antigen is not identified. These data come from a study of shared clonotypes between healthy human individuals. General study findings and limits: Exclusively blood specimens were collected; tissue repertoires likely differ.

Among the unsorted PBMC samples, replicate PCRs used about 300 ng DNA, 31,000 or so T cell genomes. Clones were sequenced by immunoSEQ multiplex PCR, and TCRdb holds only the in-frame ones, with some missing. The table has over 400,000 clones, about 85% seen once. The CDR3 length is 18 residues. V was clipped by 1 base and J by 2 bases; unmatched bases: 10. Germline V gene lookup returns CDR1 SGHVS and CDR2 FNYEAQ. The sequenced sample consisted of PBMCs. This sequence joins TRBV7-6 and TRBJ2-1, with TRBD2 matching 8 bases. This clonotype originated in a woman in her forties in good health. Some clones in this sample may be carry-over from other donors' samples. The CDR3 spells CASSLVVAGSSPYNEQFF. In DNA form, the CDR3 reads TGTGCCAGCAGCTTAGTGGTAGCGGGGTCCTCCCCCTACAATGAGCAGTTCTTC.